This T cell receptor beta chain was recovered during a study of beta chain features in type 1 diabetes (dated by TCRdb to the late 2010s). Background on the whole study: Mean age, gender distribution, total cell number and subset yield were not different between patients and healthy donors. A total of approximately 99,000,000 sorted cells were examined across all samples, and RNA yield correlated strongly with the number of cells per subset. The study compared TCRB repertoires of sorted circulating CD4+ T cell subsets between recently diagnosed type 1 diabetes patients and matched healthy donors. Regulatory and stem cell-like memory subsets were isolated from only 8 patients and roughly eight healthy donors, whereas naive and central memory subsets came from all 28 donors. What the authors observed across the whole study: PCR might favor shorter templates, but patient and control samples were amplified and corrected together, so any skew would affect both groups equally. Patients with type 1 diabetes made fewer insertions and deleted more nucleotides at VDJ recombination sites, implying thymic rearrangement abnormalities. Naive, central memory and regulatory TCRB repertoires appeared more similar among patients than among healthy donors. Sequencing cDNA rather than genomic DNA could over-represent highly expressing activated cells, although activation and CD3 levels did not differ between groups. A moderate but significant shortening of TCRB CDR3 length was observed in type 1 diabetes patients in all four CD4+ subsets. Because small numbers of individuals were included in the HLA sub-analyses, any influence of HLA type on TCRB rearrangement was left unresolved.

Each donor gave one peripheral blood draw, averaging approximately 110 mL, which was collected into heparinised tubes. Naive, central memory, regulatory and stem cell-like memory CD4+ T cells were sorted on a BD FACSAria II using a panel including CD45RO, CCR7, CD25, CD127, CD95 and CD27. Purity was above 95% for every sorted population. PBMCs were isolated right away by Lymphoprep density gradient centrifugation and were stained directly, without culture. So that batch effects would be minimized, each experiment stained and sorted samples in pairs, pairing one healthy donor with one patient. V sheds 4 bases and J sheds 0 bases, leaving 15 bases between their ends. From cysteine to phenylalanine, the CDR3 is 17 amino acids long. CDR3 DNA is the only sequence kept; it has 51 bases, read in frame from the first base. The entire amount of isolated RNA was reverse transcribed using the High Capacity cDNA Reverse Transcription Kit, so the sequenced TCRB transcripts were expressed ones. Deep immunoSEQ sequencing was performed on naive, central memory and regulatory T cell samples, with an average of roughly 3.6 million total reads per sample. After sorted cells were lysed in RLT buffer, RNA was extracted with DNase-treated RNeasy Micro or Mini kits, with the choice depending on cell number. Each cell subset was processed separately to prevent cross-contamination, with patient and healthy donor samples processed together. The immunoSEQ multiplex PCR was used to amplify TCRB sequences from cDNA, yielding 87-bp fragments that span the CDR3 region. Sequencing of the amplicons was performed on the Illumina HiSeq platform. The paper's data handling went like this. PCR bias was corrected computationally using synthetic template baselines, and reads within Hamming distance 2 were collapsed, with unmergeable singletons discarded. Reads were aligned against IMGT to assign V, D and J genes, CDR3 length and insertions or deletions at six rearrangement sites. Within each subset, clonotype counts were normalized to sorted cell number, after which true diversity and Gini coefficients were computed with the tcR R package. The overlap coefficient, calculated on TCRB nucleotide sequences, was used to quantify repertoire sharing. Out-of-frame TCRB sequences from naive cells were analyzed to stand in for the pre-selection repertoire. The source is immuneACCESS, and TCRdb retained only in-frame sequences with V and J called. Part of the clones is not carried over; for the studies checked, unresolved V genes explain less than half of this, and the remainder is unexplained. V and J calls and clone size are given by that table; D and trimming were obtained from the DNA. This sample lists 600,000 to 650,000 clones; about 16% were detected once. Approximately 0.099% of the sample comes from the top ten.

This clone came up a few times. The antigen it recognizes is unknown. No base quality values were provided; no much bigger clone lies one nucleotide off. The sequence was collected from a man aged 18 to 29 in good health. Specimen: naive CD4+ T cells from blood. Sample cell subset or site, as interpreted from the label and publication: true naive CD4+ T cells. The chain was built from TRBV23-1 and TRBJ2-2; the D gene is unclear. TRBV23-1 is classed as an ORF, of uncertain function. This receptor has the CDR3 CASSPISGPANTGELFF. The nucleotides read TGCGCCAGCAGTCCCATATCAGGTCCCGCGAACACCGGGGAGCTGTTTTTT.